The 31 T cell receptor beta chains below come from one sample, sequenced in a study of T-cell memory formation after mild COVID-19. TCRdb re-derived calls from the 5' RACE reads in MiXCR, one entry per CDR3 protein. The sample lists about 400,000 distinct CDR3 sequences; 24% were seen once. Sample: PBMCs or a T cell subset sorted from them (not recorded which). Receptors originate from an adult woman who had mild COVID-19 (a few samples of this study predate the infection). Cell type and time point are not known.

The sample holds a few counts of this clonotype. The CDR3 sequence is CASSATGWTYGYTF. The CDR3 DNA sequence: TGTGCCAGTAGTGCCACAGGTTGGACCTATGGCTACACCTTC. The rearrangement links TRBV19 to TRBJ1-2; a possible D gene is TRBD1 (5 bases). Germline-derived CDR1 and CDR2 are LNHDA and SQIVND (reference sequence). The CDR3 spans 14 residues. Between the trimmed V and J ends, which lost 5 bases and 4 bases, there was a span of 14 bases.

In its sample, this clonotype was seen a few times. The chain uses TRBV12-3 or TRBV12-4 and TRBJ2-1, with D uncertain. There are 15 residues in the CDR3. V was shortened by 1 base and J by 12 bases, with 19 bases between the two germline ends. This CDR3 is CASSLGVAAPPVQFF. Written as DNA, the CDR3 is TGTGCCAGCAGTTTAGGGGTGGCGGCCCCCCCTGTGCAGTTCTTC.

On this clonotype: A junction end diverges from the germline sequence, so it may reflect a read error. This rearrangement joins TRBV11-2 to TRBJ1-4, with D unclear. The CDR3 has 15 residues. CDR1 is SGHAT, CDR2 FQNNGV, per germline. CDR3 in amino acids: CASTLGTGKLVKLFF. CDR3 nucleotide sequence: TGTGCCAGCACCTTAGGAACGGGCAAACTTGTAAAACTGTTTTTT.

This chain connects TRBV30 to TRBJ1-1; 9 nucleotides match TRBD1. There are 17 residues in the CDR3. Trimming removed 2 bases from V and 3 bases from J; junction bases left unmatched: 13. Germline V gene sequence: CDR1 GTSNPN, CDR2 SVGIG (reference sequence). The CDR3 here is CAWSQDRGGYRDTEAFF. Written as DNA, the CDR3 is TGTGCCTGGAGTCAGGACAGGGGTGGGTATCGGGACACTGAAGCTTTCTTT.

The chain uses TRBV29-1 and TRBJ2-3, with 7 bases matching TRBD2. Germline V CDR1 and CDR2: SQVTM, ANQGSEA. The CDR3 contains 10 residues. Trimming removed 6 bases from V and 6 bases from J; junction bases left unmatched: 0. The CDR3, as DNA: TGCAGCGTGGGGGGGGATACGCAGTATTTT. Translated, it gives CSVGGDTQYF.

The V gene is TRBV2, the J gene TRBJ2-3; 16 bases map to TRBD2. Germline trimming cut 6 bases from V and 12 bases from J; bases unmatched to any gene: 12. CDR1 and CDR2 from the germline V gene are SNHLY and FYNNEI. This CDR3 comprises 16 residues. CDR3 amino acids: CASRKPGLAGGVGQYF. The DNA of the CDR3 is TGTGCCAGCAGAAAGCCGGGACTAGCGGGAGGGGTAGGACAGTATTTT. Filled out from reference TRBV2 and TRBJ2-3, the complete variable domain reads EPEVTQTPSHQVTQMGQEVILRCVPISNHLYFYWYRQILGQKVEFLVSFYNNEISEKSEIFDDQFSVERPDGSNFTLKIRSTKLEDSAMYFCASRKPGLAGGVGQYFGPGTRLTVL.

This clonotype has just a few counts. The J gene is TRBJ2-7, the V gene TRBV15, with 10 bases that match TRBD2. The CDR3 is 21 amino acids. V shed 3 bases, J shed 0 bases, and the junction held 20 bases outside the gene matches. CDR1 LNHNV and CDR2 YYDKDF come from the germline V gene (reference sequence). The CDR3, as DNA: TGTGCCACCAGCAGGCTCGGGACTAGCGTCGCTGGCTACCTAACCTCCTACGAGCAGTACTTC. Its protein product is CATSRLGTSVAGYLTSYEQYF.

This clonotype was found a few times. The CDR3 is CASMPPGTGFEKLFF. CDR3 DNA sequence: TGTGCCAGCATGCCTCCGGGGACAGGTTTTGAAAAACTGTTTTTT. The V gene is TRBV7-8, the J gene TRBJ1-4; 8 nucleotides align to TRBD1. Unmatched junction bases numbered 11, after V lost 7 bases and J lost 7 bases. Germline V gene lookup returns CDR1 SGHVS and CDR2 FQNEAQ. This CDR3 is 15 amino acids long.

The chain uses TRBV24-1 and TRBJ2-7; 7 positions match TRBD1. CDR3 length: 15 residues. Germline CDR1 KGHDR, CDR2 SFDVKD. With 3 bases clipped from V and 0 bases from J, the junction kept 4 bases outside the gene matches. The CDR3 DNA sequence: TGTGCCACCAGTGATCGAGGGGGCGACTCCTACGAGCAGTACTTC. This translates into CATSDRGGDSYEQYF.

This clonotype was observed a few times. The rearrangement links TRBV5-6 to TRBJ2-3; maybe TRBD2 (6 bases). This CDR3 is 15 amino acids long. V dropped 0 bases and J dropped 8 bases, with 16 bases sitting between them. From germline, CDR1 is SGHDT and CDR2 YYEEEE. The CDR3 loop is CASSLAGGDLGTQYF. DNA for the CDR3: TGTGCCAGCAGCTTGGCGGGCGGGGATCTAGGTACGCAGTATTTT. The variable domain in full, with the rest retrieved from reference TRBV5-6 and TRBJ2-3, is DAGVTQSPTHLIKTRGQQVTLRCSPKSGHDTVSWYQQALGQGPQFIFQYYEEEERQRGNFPDRFSGHQFPNYSSELNVNALLLGDSALYLCASSLAGGDLGTQYFGPGTRLTVL.

The V and J genes are TRBV12-3 or TRBV12-4 and TRBJ2-7; D assignment may be TRBD1 or TRBD2 (6 bases each). Trimming cost V 4 bases and J 0 bases, with 16 bases left between them. The CDR3 spans 16 residues. DNA of the CDR3: TGTGCCAGCAGTTCGGGGGCCGGACAGTCCTCCTACGAGCAGTACTTC. The encoded protein is CASSSGAGQSSYEQYF.

In this sample, this clonotype turned up a few times. This chain connects TRBV24-1 to TRBJ2-3; the D gene is possibly TRBD2 (6 bases). V lost 1 base and J lost 1, with 14 bases in between. The germline gives CDR1 KGHDR, CDR2 SFDVKD. CDR3 length: 17 residues. The CDR3 DNA reads TGTGCCACCAGTGATTTCACCGGAGGGTGGGGCACAGATACGCAGTATTTT. This translates into CATSDFTGGWGTDTQYF.

This clonotype was seen more than once but under ten times. V usage is TRBV12-3 or TRBV12-4 and J usage is TRBJ1-2; TRBD1 is a possible D gene (5 bases). V was clipped by 7 bases and J by 8 bases, with 17 bases between them. The CDR3 loop spans 13 amino acids. Here the CDR3 DNA reads TGTGCCAGCAACCCCGTTGGGGGGAACGGCTACACCTTC. This codes for CASNPVGGNGYTF.

The V and J genes are TRBV12-3 or TRBV12-4 and TRBJ1-1, with a possible D match to TRBD1 (5 bases). The CDR3 covers 14 residues. Trimming removed 3 bases from V and 0 bases from J, with 8 bases in between. The CDR3 here is CASSFHRLNTEAFF. The CDR3, as DNA: TGTGCCAGCAGTTTCCACAGGCTGAACACTGAAGCTTTCTTT.

This clonotype was counted a few times. The J gene is TRBJ2-1, the V gene TRBV11-1; 13 bases match TRBD2. Germline CDR1 is SGHAT and CDR2 is FQDESV (reference sequence). The CDR3 is made up of 16 amino acids. V shed 5 bases and J 6 bases; nucleotides not matched to a gene: 7. The CDR3 region is CASSERLAGGVNEQFF. CDR3 in DNA: TGTGCCAGCAGCGAGAGACTAGCGGGGGGCGTCAATGAGCAGTTCTTC.

This sequence joins TRBV20-1 and TRBJ2-7; no clear D gene. With 6 bases removed from V and 9 bases from J, the gap between germline ends came to 15 bases. This CDR3 is built from 11 residues. Germline CDR1 is DFQATT and CDR2 is SNEGSKA (reference sequence). The CDR3 region is CSAPALSGQYF. The DNA for the CDR3 is TGCAGTGCCCCCGCGCTATCGGGGCAGTACTTC.

This clonotype was recorded a few times. V gene TRBV2 combines with J gene TRBJ2-7; 9 bases map to TRBD2. With V trimmed by 8 bases and J by 2 bases, 7 bases remained unmatched. This CDR3 comprises 14 residues. Germline CDR1 SNHLY, CDR2 FYNNEI. The CDR3 DNA follows: TGTGCCAGCGCCACGGGACTAGCAGCCTACGAGCAGTACTTC. Its translation: CASATGLAAYEQYF.

This clonotype was observed once. V usage is TRBV7-9 and J usage is TRBJ2-1, with TRBD2 identical over 7 bases. Germline assignment: CDR1 SEHNR and CDR2 FQNEAQ (reference sequence). Germline trimming cut 6 bases from V and 7 bases from J; bases unmatched to any gene: 6. The CDR3 consists of 13 residues. CDR3 nucleotides: TGTGCCAGCAGATGGCTAGCGGATAATGAGCAGTTCTTC. Protein sequence: CASRWLADNEQFF.

This clonotype was seen more than once but under ten times. The J gene is TRBJ1-2, the V gene TRBV7-9, with 7 bases lining up with TRBD1. J lost 8 bases, V lost 5 bases, and 8 bases had no gene match. CDR3 length equals 13 residues. The germline CDR1 and CDR2 sequences are SEHNR and FQNEAQ (reference sequence). As DNA, the CDR3 is TGTGCCAGCAGCGAAACAGGGGTAGGCGGCTACACCTTC. Protein product: CASSETGVGGYTF.

The genes are TRBV7-8 and TRBJ2-1, with D possibly called TRBD1 or TRBD2 (5 bases each). Germline V gene sequence: CDR1 SGHVS, CDR2 FQNEAQ. The V end lost 1 base, the J end lost 6 bases, and 10 bases lay between the germline ends. This CDR3 has 14 amino acids. The CDR3 here is CASSLVGAGNEQFF. Here the CDR3 DNA reads TGTGCCAGCAGCTTAGTCGGGGCTGGCAATGAGCAGTTCTTC.

This clonotype came up a few times. J is TRBJ2-7 and V is TRBV5-5, with TRBD1 matching over 7 bases. The trim removed 3 bases at V and 3 bases at J, leaving 9 bases unmatched. Germline lookup yields CDR1 SGHKS and CDR2 YYEKEE (reference sequence). The CDR3 totals 15 residues. This CDR3 reads CASSSPGTAVYEQYF. The CDR3 region has the DNA TGTGCCAGCAGCTCCCCAGGGACAGCCGTCTACGAGCAGTACTTC. The full variable domain, rest sourced from reference TRBV5-5 and TRBJ2-7, is DAGVTQSPTHLIKTRGQQVTLRCSPISGHKSVSWYQQVLGQGPQFIFQYYEKEERGRGNFPDRFSARQFPNYSSELNVNALLLGDSALYLCASSSPGTAVYEQYFGPGTRLTVT.

This clonotype showed up just a few times. This chain uses TRBV24-1 with TRBJ2-7, with 7 positions matching TRBD1. The trim removed 0 bases at V and 3 bases at J, leaving 7 bases unmatched. The CDR3 runs to 16 residues. In germline, CDR1 is KGHDR, CDR2 SFDVKD. The CDR3 DNA follows: TGTGCCACCAGTGATTTGGGGTCAGGGGGATTCTACGAGCAGTACTTC. It translates to CATSDLGSGGFYEQYF.

This sequence joins TRBV7-6 and TRBJ2-3, with 7 bases that match TRBD1. Germline V lookup: CDR1 SGHVS, CDR2 FNYEAQ. Germline trimming cut 5 bases from V and 3 bases from J; bases unmatched to any gene: 14. The CDR3 consists of 17 residues. The CDR3 is CASSPPRRGKRTDTQYF. The CDR3 bases are TGTGCCAGCAGCCCCCCCCGCAGGGGGAAGAGGACAGATACGCAGTATTTT.

V is TRBV9 and J is TRBJ2-1; tentative D call: TRBD1 (5 bases). Per germline, CDR1 SGDLS and CDR2 YYNGEE. This CDR3 comprises 14 residues. Trimming took 0 bases from V and 10 from J, leaving 14 bases between them. CDR3 bases: TGTGCCAGCAGCGTAGTTCAGGGCCGGGCGGAGCAGTTCTTC. It translates to CASSVVQGRAEQFF.

V and J are TRBV29-1 and TRBJ1-2; D remains ambiguous. CDR1 and CDR2 from the germline V gene are SQVTM and ANQGSEA. With 2 bases removed from V and 1 base from J, the gap between germline ends came to 11 bases. This CDR3 comprises 14 residues. The CDR3 DNA reads as TGCAGCGTTGAATGGCCCTCGATTAACTATGGCTACACCTTC. Its protein is CSVEWPSINYGYTF.

The chain has TRBV4-3 and TRBJ1-1; perhaps TRBD1 as D (6 bases). The CDR3 spans 15 residues. Germline V gives CDR1 LGHNA, CDR2 YSLEER. Trimming left V 0 bases short and J 9 bases short, with 17 bases between. The DNA for the CDR3 is TGCGCCAGCAGCCAAGAGGACAGACAAGATCATCAAGCTTTCTTT. Its protein is CASSQEDRQDHQAFF.

Only a few counts were recorded for this clonotype. The chain uses TRBV10-3 and TRBJ2-7; 8 bases align to TRBD2. CDR1 ENHRY and CDR2 SYGVKD come from the germline V gene. The CDR3 length is 14 residues. Trimming took 8 bases from V and 4 from J; bases not matched to a gene: 10. The CDR3 DNA sequence: TGTGCCATCTCTCTCGCGGGGGGACCTTACGAGCAGTACTTC. It translates to CAISLAGGPYEQYF.

This clonotype has more than one count but fewer than ten. V gene TRBV6-5 combines with J gene TRBJ2-1, with 9 bases identical to TRBD1. With 4 bases clipped from V and 6 bases from J, the junction kept 7 bases outside the gene matches. Per the germline V gene, CDR1 is MNHEY and CDR2 is SVGAGI. The CDR3 extends over 15 amino acids. The CDR3: CASSFWTGEGNEQFF. CDR3 DNA sequence: TGTGCCAGCAGTTTCTGGACAGGGGAAGGCAATGAGCAGTTCTTC.

J is TRBJ1-5 and V is TRBV7-2; TRBD1 is a possible D gene (6 bases). The CDR3 contains 14 residues. In germline, CDR1 is SGHTA, CDR2 FQGNSA. V lost 4 bases to trimming and J lost 9 bases, with 16 bases between them. The CDR3 reads CASSSGTTLGPQHF. CDR3 nucleotides: TGTGCCAGCAGCTCCGGGACAACTTTGGGGCCCCAGCATTTT. The entire variable domain, with the rest obtained from reference TRBV7-2 and TRBJ1-5, is as follows: GAGVSQSPSNKVTEKGKDVELRCDPISGHTALYWYRQSLGQGLEFLIYFQGNSAPDKSGLPSDRFSAERTGGSVSTLTIQRTQQEDSAVYLCASSSGTTLGPQHFGDGTRLSIL.

In its sample, this clonotype was seen a few times. The chain employs TRBV5-1 and TRBJ2-7; 12 bases align to TRBD1. V was pared by 4 bases and J by 5 bases, with 4 bases of the junction left unmatched. CDR1 SGHRS and CDR2 YFSETQ come from the germline V gene. The CDR3 runs 14 residues. CDR3 in DNA: TGCGCCAGCAGCAGGGGACAGGGGGCGAACGAGCAGTACTTC. This encodes CASSRGQGANEQYF.

The rearrangement joins TRBV12-3 or TRBV12-4 to TRBJ1-1; D is perhaps TRBD1 (6 bases). The CDR3 contains 12 residues. With 6 bases removed from V and 8 bases from J, the gap between germline ends came to 13 bases. CDR3 in amino acids: CASRDRDKEAFF. The CDR3 region has the DNA TGTGCCAGCAGGGACCGGGACAAAGAAGCTTTCTTT.